The sequence of this T cell receptor beta chain was determined in a study of T cell changes during pregnancy in multiple sclerosis. Libraries were prepared by immunoSEQ multiplex PCR; TCRdb keeps only in-frame clonotypes and omits some of them. This sample yields roughly 100,000 clones, of which more than 85% are seen a single time; 3% to 3.5% belongs to the top ten. Per the germline V gene, CDR1 is SGHRS and CDR2 is YFSETQ. V shed 2 bases and J shed 4 bases, with 12 bases lying between them. This CDR3 has 15 amino acids. This chain links TRBV5-1 with TRBJ2-2, with D perhaps matching TRBD1 (5 bases). The sequence was collected from a female donor with multiple sclerosis, enrolled in a pregnancy study. The source was peripheral blood, collected in the second trimester of pregnancy. CDR3 nucleotides: TGCGCCAGCAGCTTAACCAGGGTCCCCACCGGGGAGCTGTTTTTT. Translated, it gives CASSLTRVPTGELFF.